One and the same sample provided the 7 T cell receptor beta chains below, sequenced in a study of T cells after yellow fever vaccination. Each CDR3 protein is one row after TCRdb ran MiXCR on the 5' RACE reads. The sample contains over 100,000 distinct CDR3 sequences, 8% to 9.5% of which appear only once. The sample consisted of CD8+ T cells sorted from PBMCs, taken 45 days after the yellow fever booster vaccination. These receptors were taken from a man aged 25-45 years who received the YFV17D yellow fever vaccine.

This clonotype was counted ten times or more. This sequence joins TRBV10-3 and TRBJ2-3; D could derive from TRBD1 or TRBD2 (5 bases each). Trimming shortened V by 8 bases and J by 3 bases, and 12 bases separated the two germline ends. Germline-derived CDR1 and CDR2 are ENHRY and SYGVKD. The CDR3 runs to 13 residues. CDR3 amino acids: CAIEDSGTDTQYF. CDR3 nucleotide sequence: TGTGCCATCGAGGACTCAGGGACAGATACGCAGTATTTT.

V usage is TRBV5-6 and J usage is TRBJ2-7; D is unresolved. The CDR3 is 13 amino acids. The V end was cut by 3 bases, the J end by 6 bases, with 13 bases between. Germline V CDR1 and CDR2: SGHDT, YYEEEE. The CDR3: CASSSSPPPEQYF. As DNA, the CDR3 is TGTGCCAGCAGCTCAAGCCCCCCCCCCGAGCAGTACTTC.

The chain couples TRBV6-5 to TRBJ2-3, with 13 positions matching TRBD2. Trimming took 5 bases from V and 4 from J; bases not matched to a gene: 6. Germline loops: CDR1 MNHEY, CDR2 SVGAGI. CDR3 length equals 16 residues. The CDR3 DNA reads TGTGCCAGCAGTCCGGGGACTAGCGGGAAATCAGATACGCAGTATTTT. It yields the protein CASSPGTSGKSDTQYF.

This clonotype was counted at least ten times. This sequence joins TRBV5-1 and TRBJ2-2; no definite D call. The germline gives CDR1 SGHRS, CDR2 YFSETQ. The CDR3 is 12 residues long. Trimming cost V 3 bases and J 5 bases, with 5 bases left between them. Here the CDR3 reads CASSSATGELFF. The CDR3 bases are TGCGCCAGCAGCTCTGCGACCGGGGAGCTGTTTTTT.

This clonotype showed up many times. The V and J genes are TRBV12-3 or TRBV12-4 and TRBJ2-7; unclear D gene. The CDR3 totals 13 residues. Trimming removed 2 bases from V and 4 bases from J, with 9 bases in between. DNA for the CDR3: TGTGCCAGCAGTTTAATAGACACTTACGAGCAGTACTTC. It translates to CASSLIDTYEQYF.

The chain has TRBV12-5 and TRBJ2-2; D is undetermined. There are 12 residues in the CDR3. The germline V gene has CDR1 LGHNT and CDR2 FRNRAP. V gave up 3 bases and J gave up 7 bases, with 6 bases separating them. The CDR3 is CASGFYNGELFF. The CDR3, as DNA: TGTGCTAGTGGTTTCTATAACGGGGAGCTGTTTTTT.

Many counts were recorded for this clonotype. The chain recombines TRBV27 with TRBJ2-7, with 12 bases that match TRBD1. From germline, CDR1 is MNHEY and CDR2 SMNVEV (reference sequence). The CDR3 sequence is 15 residues long. The V segment lost 4 bases and the J segment 5 bases; nucleotides outside the gene matches: 6. The CDR3: CASSSWDRGLHEQYF. In DNA, the CDR3 is TGTGCCAGCAGTTCCTGGGACAGGGGGCTCCACGAGCAGTACTTC.